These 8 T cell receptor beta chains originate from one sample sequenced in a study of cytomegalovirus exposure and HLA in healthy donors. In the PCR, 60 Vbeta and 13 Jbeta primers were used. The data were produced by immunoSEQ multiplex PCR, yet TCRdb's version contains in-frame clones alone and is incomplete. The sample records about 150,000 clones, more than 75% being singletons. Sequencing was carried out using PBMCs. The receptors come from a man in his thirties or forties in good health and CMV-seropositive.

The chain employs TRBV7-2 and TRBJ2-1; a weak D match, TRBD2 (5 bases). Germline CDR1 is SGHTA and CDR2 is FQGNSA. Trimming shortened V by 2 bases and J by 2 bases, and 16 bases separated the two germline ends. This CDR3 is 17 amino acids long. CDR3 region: CASSLNPSSGPYNEQFF. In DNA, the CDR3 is TGTGCCAGCAGCTTAAACCCCTCCAGCGGACCCTACAATGAGCAGTTCTTC.

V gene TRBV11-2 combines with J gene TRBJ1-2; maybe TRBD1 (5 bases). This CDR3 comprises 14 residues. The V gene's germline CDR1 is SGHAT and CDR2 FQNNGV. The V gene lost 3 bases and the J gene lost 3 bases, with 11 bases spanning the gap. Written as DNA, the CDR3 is TGTGCCAGCAGCTTTCGGGGGGAGGACTATGGCTACACCTTC. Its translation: CASSFRGEDYGYTF.

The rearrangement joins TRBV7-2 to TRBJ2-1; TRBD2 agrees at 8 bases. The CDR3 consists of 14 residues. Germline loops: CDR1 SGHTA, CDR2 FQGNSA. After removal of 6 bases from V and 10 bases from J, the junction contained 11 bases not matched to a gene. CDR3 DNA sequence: TGTGCCAGCAGTTCCCGGGGTAGCGGGGCAGAGCAGTTCTTC. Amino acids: CASSSRGSGAEQFF.

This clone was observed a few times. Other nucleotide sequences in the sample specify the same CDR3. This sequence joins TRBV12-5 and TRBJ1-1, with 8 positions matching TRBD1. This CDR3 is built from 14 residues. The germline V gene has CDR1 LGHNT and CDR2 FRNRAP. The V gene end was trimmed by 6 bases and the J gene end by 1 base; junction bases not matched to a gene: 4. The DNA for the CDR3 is TGTGCTAGTGGCCCAGGGGGCAGGAACACTGAAGCTTTCTTT. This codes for CASGPGGRNTEAFF. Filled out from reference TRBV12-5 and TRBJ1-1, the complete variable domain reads DARVTQTPRHKVTEMGQEVTMRCQPILGHNTVFWYRQTMMQGLELLAYFRNRAPLDDSGMPKDRFSAEMPDATLATLKIQPSEPRDSAVYFCASGPGGRNTEAFFGQGTRLTVV.

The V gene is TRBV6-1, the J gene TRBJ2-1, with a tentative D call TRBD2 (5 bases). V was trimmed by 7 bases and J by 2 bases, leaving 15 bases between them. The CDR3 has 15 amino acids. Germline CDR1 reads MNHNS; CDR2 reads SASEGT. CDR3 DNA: TGTGCCAGCAATAACCCCGGGGTGCCCTACAATGAGCAGTTCTTC. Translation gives CASNNPGVPYNEQFF.

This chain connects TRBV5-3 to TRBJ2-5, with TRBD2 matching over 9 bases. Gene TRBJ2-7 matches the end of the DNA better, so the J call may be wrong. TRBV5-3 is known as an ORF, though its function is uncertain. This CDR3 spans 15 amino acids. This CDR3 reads CARSPLTSGSYEQYF. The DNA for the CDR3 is TGTGCCAGAAGCCCCTTGACTAGCGGTTCCTACGAGCAGTACTTC.

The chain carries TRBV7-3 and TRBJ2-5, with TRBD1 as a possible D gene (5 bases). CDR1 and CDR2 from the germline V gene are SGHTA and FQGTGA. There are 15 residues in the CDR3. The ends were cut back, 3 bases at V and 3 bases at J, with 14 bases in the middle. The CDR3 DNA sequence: TGTGCCAGCAGCTTTAGGGCTGGGGCAGAAGAGACCCAGTACTTC. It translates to CASSFRAGAEETQYF.

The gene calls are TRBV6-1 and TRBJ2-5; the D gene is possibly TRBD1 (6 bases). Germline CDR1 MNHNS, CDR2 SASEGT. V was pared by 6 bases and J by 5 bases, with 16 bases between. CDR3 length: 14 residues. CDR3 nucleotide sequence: TGTGCCAGCAGAGCCCAACAGGGTGTGGAGACCCAGTACTTC. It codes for CASRAQQGVETQYF.